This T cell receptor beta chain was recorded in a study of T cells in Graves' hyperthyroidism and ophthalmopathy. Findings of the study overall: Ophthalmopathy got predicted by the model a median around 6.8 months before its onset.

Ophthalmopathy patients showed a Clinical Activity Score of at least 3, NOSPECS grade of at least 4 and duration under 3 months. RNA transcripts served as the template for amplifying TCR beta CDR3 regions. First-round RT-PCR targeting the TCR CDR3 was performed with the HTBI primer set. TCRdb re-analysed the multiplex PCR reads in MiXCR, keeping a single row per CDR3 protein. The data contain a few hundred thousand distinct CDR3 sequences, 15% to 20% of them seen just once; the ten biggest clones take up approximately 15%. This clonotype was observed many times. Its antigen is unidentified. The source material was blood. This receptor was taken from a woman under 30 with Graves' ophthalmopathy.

The CDR3, as DNA: TGCGCCAGCAGCTTGGAACAGCTCACAGATACGCAGTATTTT. This gives the protein CASSLEQLTDTQYF. This chain connects TRBV5-1 to TRBJ2-3; no definite D call. Trimming took off 0 bases at V and 2 bases at J, with 7 bases between the two ends. The CDR3 is 14 amino acids. Looked up from germline, CDR1 is SGHRS and CDR2 is YFSETQ.